This T cell receptor (beta chain) was found in a study of blood T cell repertoires in COVID-19. Turning to the study itself: The United States, Italy and Spain were the sources of the acute and convalescent COVID-19 samples.

Trimming shortened V by 7 bases and J by 1 base, and 17 bases separated the two germline ends. The germline V gene has CDR1 MDHEN and CDR2 SYDVKM. There are 16 residues in the CDR3. Libraries were prepared by immunoSEQ multiplex PCR; TCRdb keeps only in-frame clonotypes and omits some of them. The data hold 150,000 to 160,000 clones, with approximately 91% observed a single time. The rearrangement uses TRBV28 and TRBJ1-3; D gene ambiguous. The origin of this receptor is a woman in her 70s with acute or convalescent COVID-19. Sample: peripheral blood. This chain's CDR3 is CASTPGGRVSGNTIYF. The CDR3 coding sequence is TGTGCCAGCACTCCCGGCGGGAGGGTTTCTGGAAACACCATATATTTT.